This T cell receptor beta chain was captured by sequencing in a study of cytomegalovirus exposure and HLA in healthy donors. General study findings and limits: Other equally common chains were less clonally expanded than HLA-associated TCR beta chains, a later analysis showed. There were some public TCRs occurring in many donors, but most TCR sequences were rare.

Concerning this clone itself: The antigen remains undetermined.

The PCR was carried out with 60 Vbeta primers and 13 Jbeta primers. Original processing methods: Later reanalysis found roughly 80 million unique TCR beta chains, around 9.9 million of them shared. Libraries were prepared by immunoSEQ multiplex PCR; TCRdb keeps only in-frame clonotypes and omits some of them. V and J calls and clone size are copied from that table; D and trimming were computed from the DNA. Counted here are a few hundred thousand clones, about 79% occurring once; the ten biggest clones make up around 2%. J was trimmed by 5 bases and V by 1 base; bases with no gene match: 12. This CDR3 is 18 amino acids long. CDR1 is SEHNR and CDR2 is FQNEAQ in the germline V gene (reference sequence).

The material sequenced was PBMCs. The TCR was taken from a man in his late teens or twenties in good health and CMV-seronegative. The chain is built from TRBV7-9 and TRBJ1-1; 11 bases agree with TRBD1. CDR3 amino acids: CASSLGFLDRGLQTEAFF. The CDR3, as DNA: TGTGCCAGCAGCTTAGGTTTTCTGGACAGGGGGCTTCAGACTGAAGCTTTCTTT.